The clone carrying this T cell receptor beta chain was observed a few times. What it binds is not known. The data originate from a study of T cell repertoires in cytomegalovirus infection. Study as a whole: Public TCR beta signature analysis indicated the presence of both CMV infection and matching HLA type.

Germline V gene data show CDR1 as SGHDT and CDR2 as YYEEEE. CDR3 length equals 15 residues. The V end lost 4 bases, the J end lost 6 bases, and 16 bases lay between the germline ends. TCRdb reanalysed the reads using MiXCR and keeps one entry per CDR3 protein. The sample yields hundreds of thousands of distinct CDR3 sequences, around 31% seen once. Study-wide points: In two of eight donors, the top clonotype was HLA-C-restricted CMV-specific. Identification of carriers of CMV plus the relevant HLA was performed using cumulative public TCR beta family frequency.

The chain recombines TRBV5-6 with TRBJ1-4, with a tentative D call TRBD1 (5 bases). This TCR derives from a human donor in good health (CMV status not recorded). Some clones in this sample may be carry-over from other donors' samples. The specimen was cultured PBMCs, collected from culture after CMV antigen stimulation. The CDR3 region is CASSPVGDRYEKLFF. The CDR3 DNA reads TGTGCCAGCAGCCCGGTAGGAGACAGATATGAAAAACTGTTTTTT. The variable domain in full, completed from reference TRBV5-6 and TRBJ1-4, reads DAGVTQSPTHLIKTRGQQVTLRCSPKSGHDTVSWYQQALGQGPQFIFQYYEEEERQRGNFPDRFSGHQFPNYSSELNVNALLLGDSALYLCASSPVGDRYEKLFFGSGTQLSVL.